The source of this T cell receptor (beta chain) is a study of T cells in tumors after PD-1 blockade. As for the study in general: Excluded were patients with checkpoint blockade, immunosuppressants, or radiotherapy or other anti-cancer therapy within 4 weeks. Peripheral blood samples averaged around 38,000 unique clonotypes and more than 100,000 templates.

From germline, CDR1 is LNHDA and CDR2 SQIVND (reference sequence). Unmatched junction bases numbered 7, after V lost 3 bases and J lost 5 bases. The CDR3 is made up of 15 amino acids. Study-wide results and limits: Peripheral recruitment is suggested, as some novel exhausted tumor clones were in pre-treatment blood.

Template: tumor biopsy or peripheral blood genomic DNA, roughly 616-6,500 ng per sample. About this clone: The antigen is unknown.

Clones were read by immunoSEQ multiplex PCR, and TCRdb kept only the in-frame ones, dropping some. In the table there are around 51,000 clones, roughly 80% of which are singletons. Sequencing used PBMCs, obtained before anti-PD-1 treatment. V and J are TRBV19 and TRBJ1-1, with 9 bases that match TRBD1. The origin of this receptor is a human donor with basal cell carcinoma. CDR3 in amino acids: CASSMVGQGLTEAFF. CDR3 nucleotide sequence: TGTGCCAGTAGTATGGTAGGACAGGGGTTAACTGAAGCTTTCTTT.